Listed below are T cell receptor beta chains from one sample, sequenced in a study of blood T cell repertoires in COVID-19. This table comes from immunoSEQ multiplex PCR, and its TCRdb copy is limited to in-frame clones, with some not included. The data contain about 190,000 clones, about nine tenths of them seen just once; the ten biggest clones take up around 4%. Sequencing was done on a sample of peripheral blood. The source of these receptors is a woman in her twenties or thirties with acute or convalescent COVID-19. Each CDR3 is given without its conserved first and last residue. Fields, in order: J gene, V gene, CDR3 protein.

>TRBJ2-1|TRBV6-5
ASSRQPDNREQF
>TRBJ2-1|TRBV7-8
ASSFGQGVYNEQF
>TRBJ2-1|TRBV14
ASSPFSGSWNEQF
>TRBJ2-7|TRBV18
ASSPGQGIGEQY
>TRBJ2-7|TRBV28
ASSAPLSYEQY
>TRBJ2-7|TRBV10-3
AISAGTGGEQY
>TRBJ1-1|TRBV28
ASSSSGTGLLEAF
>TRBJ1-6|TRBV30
AWKRGGAGPLH
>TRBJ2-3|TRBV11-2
ASNPLTGRGDTQY
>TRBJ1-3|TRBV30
AWSVSQGNTIY
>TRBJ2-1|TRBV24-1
ATSDLTSGSNLEQF
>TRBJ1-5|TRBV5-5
ASSLTGQGTQPQH
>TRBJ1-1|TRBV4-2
ASSRLQGPNTEAF
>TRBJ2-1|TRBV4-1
ASSQVGSPINEQF
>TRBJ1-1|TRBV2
ASSTDKVS
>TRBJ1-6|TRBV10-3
AISDEDRPASPLH
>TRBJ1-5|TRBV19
ASSLQDGQPQH
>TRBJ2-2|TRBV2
ASSGGPWAVGELF
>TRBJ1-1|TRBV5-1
ASSGGQGTEAF
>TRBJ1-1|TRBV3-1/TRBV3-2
ASSQFRGTEAF
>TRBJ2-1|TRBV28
ASSPGLPLSSYNEQF
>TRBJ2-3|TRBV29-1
SAPGTSGSDTDTQY
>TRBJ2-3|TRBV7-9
ASSLEGQGQY
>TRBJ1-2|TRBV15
ATSRYTTGTSDGYT
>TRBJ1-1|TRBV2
ASTNTGNTEAF
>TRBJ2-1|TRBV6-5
ASKRLLSSYNEQF
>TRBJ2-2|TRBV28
ASRGAGRASGGELF
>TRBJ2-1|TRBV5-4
ASSLDGNEQF
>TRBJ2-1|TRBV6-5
ASSPGTSGSNEQF
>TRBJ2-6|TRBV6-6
AGSLAGGGANVLT
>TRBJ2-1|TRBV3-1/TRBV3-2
ASSAWGRPTI
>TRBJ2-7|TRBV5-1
ASTGGTYEQY
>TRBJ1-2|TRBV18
ASSPQGAKGYT
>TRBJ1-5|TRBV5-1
ARTGVGNQPQH
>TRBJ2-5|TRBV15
ATSARGGETQY
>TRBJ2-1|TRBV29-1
SVRQRSPNEQF